This T cell receptor beta chain stems from a study of glioma-infiltrating T cells after dendritic cell vaccination. Study conclusions and caveats: Only a small number of patients had complete blood and tumor samples.

This CDR3 region has 15 residues. V lost 6 bases and J 0 bases, leaving 12 bases between the germline ends. Germline V gene data show CDR1 as SNHLY and CDR2 as FYNNEI. TCRdb keeps only in-frame clones here, not all; method: immunoSEQ multiplex PCR. The sample consists of about 49,000 clones, around 86% of them appearing once. Turning to this clone: The target antigen is unknown.

The chain joins TRBV2 to TRBJ2-1, with no clear D. This TCR was recovered from a human donor with glioblastoma. The source was blood, collected before dendritic cell vaccination. The CDR3 DNA reads as TGTGCCAGCAGAACTGGTCCGTTCTCCTACAATGAGCAGTTCTTC. The encoded protein is CASRTGPFSYNEQFF.